The 10 T cell receptor beta chains below come from one sample, sequenced in a study of blood T cell repertoires in COVID-19. The table came from immunoSEQ multiplex PCR; TCRdb's copy has only in-frame clones and leaves some out. There are some 85,000 clones in the sample; roughly 80% occur only once, and 15% to 20% lies in the top ten. Material for sequencing was peripheral blood. The source of these receptors is a woman aged 80 or over with acute or convalescent COVID-19.

The CDR3 sequence: CASSLRTAAWDGYTF. CDR3 bases: TGTGCCAGCAGCCTACGGACAGCGGCTTGGGATGGCTACACCTTC. The gene calls are TRBV28 and TRBJ1-2, with a possible D match to TRBD1 (6 bases). This CDR3 is built from 15 residues. CDR1 MDHEN and CDR2 SYDVKM come from the germline V gene. With 6 bases removed from V and 6 bases from J, the gap between germline ends came to 20 bases.

The chain uses TRBV6-5 and TRBJ1-6, with D tentatively TRBD1 (6 bases). CDR3 length equals 15 residues. The germline CDR1 and CDR2 sequences are MNHEY and SVGAGI. V lost 0 bases and J 10 bases, leaving 13 bases between the germline ends. The CDR3 reads CASSYSTGRGSPLHF. CDR3 bases: TGTGCCAGCAGTTACTCAACAGGGCGCGGATCACCCCTCCACTTT.

The chain is built from TRBV5-1 and TRBJ2-2; 12 bases fit TRBD2. The length of the CDR3 is 15 residues. The trim removed 7 bases at V and 5 bases at J, leaving 6 bases unmatched. Per the germline V gene, CDR1 is SGHRS and CDR2 is YFSETQ. CDR3 protein: CASFGLAGSTGELFF. The CDR3 region has the DNA TGCGCCAGCTTCGGACTAGCGGGGAGTACCGGGGAGCTGTTTTTT.

V gene TRBV5-3 combines with J gene TRBJ2-3; TRBD1 is a possible D gene (5 bases). TRBV5-3 is given ORF status, its function remaining uncertain. The CDR3 covers 12 residues. V gave up 3 bases and J gave up 5 bases, with 7 bases separating them. Written as DNA, the CDR3 is TGTGCCAGAAGCTCGCAGGGAGATACGCAGTATTTT. Translated, it gives CARSSQGDTQYF.

V gene TRBV7-9 combines with J gene TRBJ1-6; TRBD1 aligns across 8 bases. This CDR3 region has 16 residues. Germline assignment: CDR1 SEHNR and CDR2 FQNEAQ (reference sequence). The J segment lost 3 bases and the V segment lost 4 bases, leaving 5 bases of the junction unmatched. The CDR3 DNA is TGTGCCAGCAGCTCAGGACAGGGATTCTATAATTCACCCCTCCACTTT. Amino acid sequence: CASSSGQGFYNSPLHF.

V and J are TRBV2 and TRBJ2-7; a weak D match, TRBD2 (5 bases). Germline V lookup: CDR1 SNHLY, CDR2 FYNNEI. V was cut by 4 bases and J by 0 bases, with 22 bases left in between. The CDR3 spans 18 residues. CDR3 sequence: CASSVPSSLPPGSYEQYF. The DNA for the CDR3 is TGTGCCAGCAGTGTTCCTAGCAGCCTGCCCCCCGGCTCCTACGAGCAGTACTTC.

This clone showed up many times. J is TRBJ2-2 and V is TRBV5-1, with a possible D match to TRBD1 (5 bases). CDR3 length: 14 residues. Trimming stripped 1 base from V and 3 bases from J, with 7 bases between. Germline CDR1 reads SGHRS; CDR2 reads YFSETQ. In nucleotides, the CDR3 is TGCGCCAGCAGCTTGAGCAGGGACACCGGGGAGCTGTTTTTT. Translation gives CASSLSRDTGELFF.

This clone was counted a few times. The genes are TRBV19 and TRBJ1-5; TRBD1 matches at 7 bases. V gave up 10 bases and J gave up 3 bases; unmatched junction bases: 12. Germline-derived CDR1 and CDR2 are LNHDA and SQIVND (reference sequence). The CDR3 consists of 15 residues. The CDR3 here is CATSRDSPNNQPQHF. CDR3 DNA sequence: TGTGCCACGAGCCGGGACAGTCCAAACAATCAGCCCCAGCATTTT.

This chain uses TRBV11-2 with TRBJ2-5; 9 bases match TRBD1. Germline V gene sequence: CDR1 SGHAT, CDR2 FQNNGV. The CDR3 extends over 15 amino acids. The trim removed 1 base at V and 7 bases at J, leaving 7 bases unmatched. The chain's CDR3 is CASSLADRGMVTQYF. The CDR3 DNA reads as TGTGCCAGCAGCTTAGCAGACAGGGGGATGGTGACCCAGTACTTC.

The rearrangement links TRBV2 to TRBJ2-1; 9 bases agree with TRBD1. This CDR3 has 16 residues. With 8 bases clipped from V and 5 bases from J, the junction kept 13 bases outside the gene matches. CDR1 is SNHLY, CDR2 FYNNEI, per germline. CDR3 nucleotide sequence: TGTGCCAGCTCCCCCGCACGGGACAGGGTCAACAATGAGCAGTTCTTC. As protein: CASSPARDRVNNEQFF.